This TCR beta chain stems from a study of blood T cell repertoires in COVID-19. The protocol was immunoSEQ multiplex PCR, while the TCRdb copy is restricted to in-frame clones and leaves out a portion. The sample lists around 250,000 clones, approximately 88% occurring once. The length of the CDR3 is 13 residues. Germline V gene data show CDR1 as SGHNT and CDR2 as YENEEA. Trimming cost V 5 bases and J 7 bases, with 15 bases left between them. This chain joins TRBV11-3 and TRBJ2-7, with D possibly being TRBD2 (6 bases). Specimen: peripheral blood. The sequence derives from a woman in her 70s with COVID-19, enrolled during active disease. CDR3 nucleotide sequence: TGTGCCAGCAGCCCCGGGAGCATAGGGGAGCAGTACTTC. Its protein is CASSPGSIGEQYF.